Shown below are 13 T cell receptor beta chains from a single sample sequenced in a study of shared clonotypes between healthy human individuals (dated by TCRdb to the early 2020s). Library construction relied on the immunoSEQ multiplex PCR assay. This immuneACCESS table, as held by TCRdb, lists in-frame sequences with V and J called but not all clones. Of the missing ones, under half trace to an unresolved V gene in checked studies; the others have no known cause. The sample table contains approximately 340,000 clones; only one count was recorded for roughly 70% of them. Clones ranked in the top ten supply 10% of the sample. Specimen: memory CD4+ T cells sorted from blood. The intended sense of this specimen's cell subset or site label: CD45RA-negative fraction. All receptors derive from a man aged 25-45 years in good health.

The CDR3 region has the DNA TGTGCCAGCAGTTTTAGGACTAGCATAGCAGATACGCAGTATTTT. Translation: CASSFRTSIADTQYF. This chain links TRBV28 with TRBJ2-3; 8 bases are shared with TRBD2. V was clipped by 3 bases and J by 4 bases; unmatched bases: 6. Germline values: CDR1 MDHEN, CDR2 SYDVKM. The CDR3 spans 15 residues.

V and J are TRBV27 and TRBJ2-7, with 8 bases lining up with TRBD2. The CDR3 has 19 residues. Germline V gene lookup returns CDR1 MNHEY and CDR2 SMNVEV (reference sequence). The junction had 19 bases not matched to a gene; V was cut back by 2 bases and J by 4 bases. CDR3 nucleotide sequence: TGTGCCAGCAGTTTAAATGCTAACCCGCGACTAGCGAGGAAATACGAGCAGTACTTC. Translated: CASSLNANPRLARKYEQYF.

The chain is built from TRBV7-2 and TRBJ1-5, with a weak D call TRBD1 (5 bases). Germline lookup yields CDR1 SGHTA and CDR2 FQGNSA. The germline V and J ends were trimmed by 1 base and 3 bases, with 10 bases remaining between them. The CDR3 consists of 15 residues. CDR3: CASSLVSGANQPQHF. DNA for the CDR3: TGTGCCAGCAGCTTAGTTTCTGGGGCCAATCAGCCCCAGCATTTT. Based on the CDR3 plus reference TRBV7-2 and TRBJ1-5, the full variable domain is GAGVSQSPSNKVTEKGKDVELRCDPISGHTALYWYRQSLGQGLEFLIYFQGNSAPDKSGLPSDRFSAERTGGSVSTLTIQRTQQEDSAVYLCASSLVSGANQPQHFGDGTRLSIL.

This rearrangement joins TRBV10-1 to TRBJ2-3, with a possible D match to TRBD1 (6 bases). V was shortened by 0 bases and J by 1 base, with 11 bases between the two germline ends. Germline V gives CDR1 WNHNN, CDR2 SYGVQD (reference sequence). The CDR3 consists of 16 residues. The CDR3 bases are TGCGCCAGCAGTGAGTCGTGGGGGCGCGGCACAGATACGCAGTATTTT. This translates into CASSESWGRGTDTQYF.

The chain is built from TRBV5-1 and TRBJ1-2; D ambiguous. Germline V gene data show CDR1 as SGHRS and CDR2 as YFSETQ. V lost 0 bases to trimming and J lost 3 bases, with 9 bases between them. CDR3 length: 14 residues. CDR3 nucleotides: TGCGCCAGCAGCTTGGGTTTTAAGGACTATGGCTACACCTTC. Its protein is CASSLGFKDYGYTF.

V is TRBV7-8 and J is TRBJ1-2; a possible D gene is TRBD1 (6 bases). Trimming took off 7 bases at V and 2 bases at J, with 11 bases between the two ends. Per germline, CDR1 SGHVS and CDR2 FQNEAQ. The CDR3 spans 13 residues. CDR3 amino acids: CASTRDNNYGYTF. The CDR3 DNA sequence: TGTGCCAGCACGAGGGACAACAACTATGGCTACACCTTC. The full variable domain, with the rest looked up from reference TRBV7-8 and TRBJ1-2, is GAGVSQSPRYKVAKRGQDVALRCDPISGHVSLFWYQQALGQGPEFLTYFQNEAQLDKSGLPSDRFFAERPEGSVSTLKIQRTQQEDSAVYLCASTRDNNYGYTFGSGTRLTVV.

This chain joins TRBV7-2 and TRBJ2-2; D might be TRBD1 (5 bases). Germline loops: CDR1 SGHTA, CDR2 FQGNSA. The CDR3 sequence is 13 residues long. V lost 3 bases to trimming and J lost 5 bases, with 7 bases between them. In DNA, the CDR3 is TGTGCCAGCAGCTTCAGGGTAACCGGGGAGCTGTTTTTT. It translates to CASSFRVTGELFF.

The chain couples TRBV9 to TRBJ2-7, with D possibly TRBD1 on 5 matching bases. V dropped 0 bases and J dropped 4 bases, with 11 bases sitting between them. The CDR3 has 14 amino acids. The germline CDR1 and CDR2 sequences are SGDLS and YYNGEE. This CDR3 is CASSVAGAEYEQYF. The CDR3 DNA is TGTGCCAGCAGCGTAGCTGGGGCGGAGTACGAGCAGTACTTC.

This chain connects TRBV7-9 to TRBJ1-6; D ambiguous. The CDR3 consists of 15 residues. Germline V gene lookup returns CDR1 SEHNR and CDR2 FQNEAQ (reference sequence). Deletions cut 1 base from V and 5 bases from J, with 9 bases between. DNA of the CDR3: TGTGCCAGCAGCTTAGGGCCAGTTCATAATTCACCCCTCCACTTT. Translated: CASSLGPVHNSPLHF.

The rearrangement joins TRBV7-9 to TRBJ2-7; D remains ambiguous. V lost 1 base to trimming and J lost 0 bases, with 7 bases between them. CDR3 length equals 14 residues. CDR1 SEHNR and CDR2 FQNEAQ come from the germline V gene (reference sequence). In nucleotides, the CDR3 is TGTGCCAGCAGCTTAGGGGCAGGCTCCTACGAGCAGTACTTC. Translating it yields CASSLGAGSYEQYF.

This clone has only a few counts. The rearrangement joins TRBV5-8 to TRBJ2-3; D may match TRBD1 or TRBD2 (5 bases each). V lost 0 bases to trimming and J lost 8 bases, with 13 bases between them. The germline V gene encodes CDR1 SGHTS and CDR2 YDEGEE. The length of the CDR3 is 14 residues. CDR3 region: CASSLGGLSATQYF. The CDR3 region has the DNA TGTGCCAGCAGCTTGGGGGGCCTTAGCGCTACGCAGTATTTT.

This clone appeared a few times. This chain links TRBV4-3 with TRBJ2-1; TRBD2 is a possible D gene (6 bases). The CDR3 runs 17 residues. The germline V gene encodes CDR1 LGHNA and CDR2 YSLEER. V lost 0 bases and J lost 1, with 13 bases in between. CDR3 coding DNA: TGCGCCAGCAGCCAAGAATTTGCGGGACTTTCCTACAATGAGCAGTTCTTC. Translating it yields CASSQEFAGLSYNEQFF.

This chain joins TRBV18 and TRBJ1-3; no definite D call. Trimming removed 3 bases at V and 0 bases at J, with 9 bases between. CDR3 length: 15 residues. Germline V gene data show CDR1 as KGHSH and CDR2 as LQKENI. The CDR3 coding sequence is TGTGCCAGCTCACCGTTAAGGAGCTCTGGAAACACCATATATTTT. Its translation is CASSPLRSSGNTIYF. The whole variable domain, remainder taken from reference TRBV18 and TRBJ1-3, is NAGVMQNPRHLVRRRGQEARLRCSPMKGHSHVYWYRQLPEEGLKFMVYLQKENIIDESGMPKERFSAEFPKEGPSILRIQQVVRGDSAAYFCASSPLRSSGNTIYFGEGSWLTVV.